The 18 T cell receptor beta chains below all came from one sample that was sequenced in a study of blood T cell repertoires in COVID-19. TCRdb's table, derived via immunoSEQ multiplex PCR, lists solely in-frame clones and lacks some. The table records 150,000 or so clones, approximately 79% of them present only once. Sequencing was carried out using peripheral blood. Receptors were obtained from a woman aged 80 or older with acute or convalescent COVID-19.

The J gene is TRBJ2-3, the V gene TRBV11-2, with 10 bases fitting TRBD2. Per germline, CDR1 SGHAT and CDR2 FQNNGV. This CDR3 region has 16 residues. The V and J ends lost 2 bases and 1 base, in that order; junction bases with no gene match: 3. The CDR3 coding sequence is TGTGCCAGCAGCTTATCCGGGACTAGCGGCACAGATACGCAGTATTTT. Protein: CASSLSGTSGTDTQYF.

CDR3: CASSQGTSAFYNEQFF. In nucleotides, the CDR3 is TGCGCCAGCAGCCAGGGTACTAGCGCGTTCTACAATGAGCAGTTCTTC. The V call is TRBV4-3, the J call TRBJ2-1, with 7 bases lining up with TRBD2. Trimming cost V 3 bases and J 3 bases; bases outside gene matches: 8. The germline V gene encodes CDR1 LGHNA and CDR2 YSLEER. The CDR3 is 16 amino acids.

The chain's CDR3 is CAISRDSVEYGYTF. The DNA of the CDR3 is TGTGCCATCAGCCGGGACAGTGTGGAGTATGGCTACACCTTC. The chain recombines TRBV10-3 with TRBJ1-2; the match to TRBD1 covers 7 bases. The trim removed 6 bases at V and 5 bases at J, leaving 9 bases unmatched. The length of the CDR3 is 14 residues. Germline CDR1 and CDR2: ENHRY and SYGVKD.

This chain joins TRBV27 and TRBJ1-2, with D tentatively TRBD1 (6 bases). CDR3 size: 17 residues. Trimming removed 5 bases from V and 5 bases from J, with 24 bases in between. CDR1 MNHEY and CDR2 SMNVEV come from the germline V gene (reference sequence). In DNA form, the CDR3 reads TGTGCCAGCAGTCCCAGGGGCAGCGGGGAGGGGAAGTATGGCTACACCTTC. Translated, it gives CASSPRGSGEGKYGYTF.

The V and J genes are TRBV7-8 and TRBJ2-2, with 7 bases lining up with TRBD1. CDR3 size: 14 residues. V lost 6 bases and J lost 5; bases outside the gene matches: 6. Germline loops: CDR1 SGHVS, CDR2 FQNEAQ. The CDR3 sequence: CASRYGTATGELFF. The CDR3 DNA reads TGTGCCAGCAGATACGGGACAGCAACCGGGGAGCTGTTTTTT.

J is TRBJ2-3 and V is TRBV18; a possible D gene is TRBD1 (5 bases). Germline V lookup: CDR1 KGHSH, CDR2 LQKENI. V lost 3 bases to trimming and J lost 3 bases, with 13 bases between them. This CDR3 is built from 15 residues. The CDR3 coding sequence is TGTGCCAGCTCACCTGCGAGCAGGGTGACAGATACGCAGTATTTT. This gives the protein CASSPASRVTDTQYF.

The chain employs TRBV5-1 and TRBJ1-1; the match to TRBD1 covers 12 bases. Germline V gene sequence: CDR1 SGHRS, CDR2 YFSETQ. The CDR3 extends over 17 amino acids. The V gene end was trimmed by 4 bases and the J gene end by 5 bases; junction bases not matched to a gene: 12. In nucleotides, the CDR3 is TGCGCCAGCAGCGTAACGGTAGGGGACAGGGGGCGAACTGAAGCTTTCTTT. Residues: CASSVTVGDRGRTEAFF.

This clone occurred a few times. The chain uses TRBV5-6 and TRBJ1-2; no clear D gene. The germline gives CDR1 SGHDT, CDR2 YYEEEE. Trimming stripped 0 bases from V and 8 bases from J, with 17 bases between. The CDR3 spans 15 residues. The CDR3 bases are TGTGCCAGCAGCTTGGAAAGGTTAGGATACGGGGGCTACACCTTC. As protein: CASSLERLGYGGYTF. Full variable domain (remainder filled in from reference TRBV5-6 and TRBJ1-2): DAGVTQSPTHLIKTRGQQVTLRCSPKSGHDTVSWYQQALGQGPQFIFQYYEEEERQRGNFPDRFSGHQFPNYSSELNVNALLLGDSALYLCASSLERLGYGGYTFGSGTRLTVV.

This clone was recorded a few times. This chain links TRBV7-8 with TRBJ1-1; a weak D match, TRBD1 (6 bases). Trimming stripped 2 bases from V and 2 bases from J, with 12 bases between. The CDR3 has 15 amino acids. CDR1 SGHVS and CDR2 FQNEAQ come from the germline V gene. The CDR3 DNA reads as TGTGCCAGCAGCTTAAGAACAGGGTTAAACACTGAAGCTTTCTTT. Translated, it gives CASSLRTGLNTEAFF.

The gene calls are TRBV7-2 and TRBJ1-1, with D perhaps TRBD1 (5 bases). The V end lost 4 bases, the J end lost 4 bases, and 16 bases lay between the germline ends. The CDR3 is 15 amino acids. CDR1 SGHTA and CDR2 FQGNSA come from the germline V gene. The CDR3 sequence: CASSSRDLEGTEAFF. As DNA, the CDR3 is TGTGCCAGCAGCTCCCGGGACCTGGAGGGCACTGAAGCTTTCTTT.

The CDR3: CASRRGASLDSNEKLFF. CDR3 bases: TGCGCCAGCAGACGGGGAGCATCGCTCGATTCTAATGAAAAACTGTTTTTT. This sequence joins TRBV5-1 and TRBJ1-4; no definite D call. With 5 bases removed from V and 3 bases from J, the gap between germline ends came to 20 bases. This CDR3 spans 17 amino acids. In germline, CDR1 is SGHRS, CDR2 YFSETQ.

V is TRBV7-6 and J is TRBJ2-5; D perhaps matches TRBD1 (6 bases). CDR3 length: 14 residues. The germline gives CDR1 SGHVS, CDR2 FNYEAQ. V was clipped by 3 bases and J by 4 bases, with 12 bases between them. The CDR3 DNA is TGTGCCAGCAGCTTCCAATCAGGGGTAGAGACCCAGTACTTC. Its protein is CASSFQSGVETQYF.

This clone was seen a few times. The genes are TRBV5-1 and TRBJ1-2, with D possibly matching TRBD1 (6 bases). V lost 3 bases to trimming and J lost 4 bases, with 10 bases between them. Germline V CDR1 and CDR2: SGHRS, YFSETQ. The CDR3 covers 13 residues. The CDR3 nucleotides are TGCGCCAGCAGCTCGGACAGCTCCTATGGCTACACCTTC. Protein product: CASSSDSSYGYTF.

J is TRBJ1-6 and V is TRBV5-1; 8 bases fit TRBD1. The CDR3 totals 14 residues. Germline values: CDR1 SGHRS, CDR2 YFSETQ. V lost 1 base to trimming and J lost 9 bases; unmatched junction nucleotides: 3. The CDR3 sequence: CASSLTGGGSPLHF. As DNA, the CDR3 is TGCGCCAGCAGCTTGACAGGGGGGGGTTCACCCCTCCACTTT.

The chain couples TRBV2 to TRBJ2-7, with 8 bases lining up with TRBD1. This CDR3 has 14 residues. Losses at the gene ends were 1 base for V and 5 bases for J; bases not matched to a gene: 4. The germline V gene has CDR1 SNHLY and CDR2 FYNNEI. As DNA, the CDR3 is TGTGCCAGCAGTGAAGGGACAGGGAACCACGAGCAGTACTTC. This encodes CASSEGTGNHEQYF.

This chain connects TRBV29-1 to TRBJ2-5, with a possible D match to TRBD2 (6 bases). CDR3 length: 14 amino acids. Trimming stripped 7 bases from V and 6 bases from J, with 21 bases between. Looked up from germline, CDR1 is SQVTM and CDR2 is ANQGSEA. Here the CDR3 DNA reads TGCAGCGATCCACCTAGCGCCCCCAGGCAGACCCAGTACTTC. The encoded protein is CSDPPSAPRQTQYF.

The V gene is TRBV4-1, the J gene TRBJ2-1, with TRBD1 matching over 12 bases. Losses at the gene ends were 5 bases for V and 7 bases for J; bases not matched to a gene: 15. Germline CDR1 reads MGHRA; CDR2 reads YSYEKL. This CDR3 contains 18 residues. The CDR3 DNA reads TGCGCCAGCAGCTATCCGGGACAGGGGGCGTCAGGGAAGAATGAGCAGTTCTTC. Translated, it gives CASSYPGQGASGKNEQFF.

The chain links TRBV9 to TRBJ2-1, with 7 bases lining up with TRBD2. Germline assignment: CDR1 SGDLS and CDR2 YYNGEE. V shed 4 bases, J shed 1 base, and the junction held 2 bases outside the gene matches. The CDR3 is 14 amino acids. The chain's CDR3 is CASSTGGSYNEQFF. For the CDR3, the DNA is TGTGCCAGCAGCACGGGAGGTTCCTACAATGAGCAGTTCTTC. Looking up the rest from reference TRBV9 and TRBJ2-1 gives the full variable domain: DSGVTQTPKHLITATGQRVTLRCSPRSGDLSVYWYQQSLDQGLQFLIQYYNGEERAKGNILERFSAQQFPDLHSELNLSSLELGDSALYFCASSTGGSYNEQFFGPGTRLTVL.